These 29 T cell receptor beta chains share one sample of origin, sequenced in a study of memory CD4+ T cells and cytomegalovirus serostatus. Profiling relied on immunoSEQ multiplex PCR, and the TCRdb table lists in-frame clones only, not all of them. The profile covers approximately 40,000 clones, with 60% to 85% appearing a single time and 0.55% taken by the ten largest. Single viable CD3+CD4+CD8-CD45RO+ cells were sorted as the memory CD4+ T cells. The sequencing input was memory CD4+ T cells from blood. All receptors come from an adult in good health and CMV-seronegative.

V usage is TRBV2 and J usage is TRBJ2-1, with D perhaps TRBD1 or TRBD2 (5 bases each). The CDR3 has 16 residues. Deletions cut 4 bases from V and 0 bases from J, with 13 bases between. Germline assignment: CDR1 SNHLY and CDR2 FYNNEI. The CDR3 sequence: CASSGGYGTSYNEQFF. In DNA, the CDR3 is TGTGCCAGCAGTGGAGGATACGGGACCTCCTACAATGAGCAGTTCTTC.

The rearrangement joins TRBV5-1 to TRBJ2-1, with a weak D call TRBD2 (6 bases). V gave up 0 bases and J gave up 12 bases, with 19 bases separating them. CDR3 length: 15 amino acids. The germline gives CDR1 SGHRS, CDR2 YFSETQ. The CDR3 nucleotides are TGCGCCAGCAGCTTGGGGCCAGGACTAATGAGTGGGCAGTTCTTC. Translation: CASSLGPGLMSGQFF.

The chain employs TRBV4-1 and TRBJ1-3, with D possibly TRBD1 on 5 matching bases. Germline CDR1 and CDR2: MGHRA and YSYEKL. This CDR3 has 15 amino acids. The V end lost 4 bases, the J end lost 4 bases, and 14 bases lay between the germline ends. For the CDR3, the DNA is TGCGCCAGCAGCCCAGACGGGGCAGACGGAAACACCATATATTTT. Protein sequence: CASSPDGADGNTIYF.

The chain couples TRBV5-4 to TRBJ2-7; 7 nucleotides agree with TRBD2. The CDR3 has 13 residues. Trimming cost V 4 bases and J 6 bases; bases outside gene matches: 7. CDR1 is SGHNT, CDR2 YYREEE, per germline (reference sequence). The CDR3 here is CASSRTRSLEQYF. The CDR3 coding sequence is TGTGCCAGCAGCCGGACTAGGTCACTCGAGCAGTACTTC.

This rearrangement joins TRBV11-1 to TRBJ2-6; D ambiguous. Trimming took off 5 bases at V and 4 bases at J, with 15 bases between the two ends. Germline V gives CDR1 SGHAT, CDR2 FQDESV (reference sequence). The CDR3 consists of 16 residues. CDR3 residues: CASSPREVSGANVLTF. The CDR3 DNA follows: TGTGCCAGCAGCCCCCGCGAGGTGTCAGGGGCCAACGTCCTGACTTTC.

The V and J genes are TRBV10-3 and TRBJ1-4; 7 nucleotides match TRBD1. From germline, CDR1 is ENHRY and CDR2 SYGVKD. This CDR3 is built from 13 residues. V lost 4 bases to trimming and J lost 4 bases; unmatched junction nucleotides: 0. The CDR3 DNA reads TGTGCCATCAGTGGGGACAGTAATGAAAAACTGTTTTTT. This encodes CAISGDSNEKLFF.

The gene calls are TRBV27 and TRBJ1-1; a possible D gene is TRBD1 (5 bases). This CDR3 spans 16 amino acids. The V end lost 5 bases, the J end lost 1 base, and 17 bases lay between the germline ends. The germline gives CDR1 MNHEY, CDR2 SMNVEV (reference sequence). CDR3 residues: CASSQTRGVKNTEAFF. DNA of the CDR3: TGTGCCAGCAGTCAAACCCGGGGGGTGAAGAACACTGAAGCTTTCTTT.

The V and J genes are TRBV6-5 and TRBJ1-5; 7 nucleotides match TRBD1. CDR3 size: 13 residues. V lost 5 bases and J lost 7; bases outside the gene matches: 5. Germline lookup yields CDR1 MNHEY and CDR2 SVGAGI. CDR3 sequence: CASSQGGSQPQHF. CDR3 coding DNA: TGTGCCAGCAGTCAGGGGGGCTCACAGCCCCAGCATTTT.

V gene TRBV6-1 combines with J gene TRBJ1-1; D ambiguous. Germline CDR1 is MNHNS and CDR2 is SASEGT. Trimming shortened V by 5 bases and J by 1 base, and 14 bases separated the two germline ends. CDR3 length equals 15 residues. The CDR3 region is CASSQEGVWNTEAFF. CDR3 sequence (DNA): TGTGCCAGCAGTCAAGAGGGCGTCTGGAACACTGAAGCTTTCTTT.

CDR3: CASSPGGGGLDGYTF. CDR3 coding DNA: TGCGCCAGCAGCCCGGGCGGAGGGGGACTAGATGGCTACACCTTC. The chain joins TRBV5-1 to TRBJ1-2; D is possibly TRBD1 (6 bases). With 4 bases removed from V and 6 bases from J, the gap between germline ends came to 19 bases. This CDR3 region has 15 residues. Looked up from germline, CDR1 is SGHRS and CDR2 is YFSETQ.

The V and J genes are TRBV5-1 and TRBJ1-1; D is uncertain. V lost 4 bases, J lost 1 base, and 11 bases lay in between. This CDR3 spans 14 amino acids. Germline CDR1 reads SGHRS; CDR2 reads YFSETQ. As DNA, the CDR3 is TGCGCCAGCAGCCCGCGGGGATGGAACACTGAAGCTTTCTTT. Residues: CASSPRGWNTEAFF.

This clone was seen a few times. The chain combines TRBV5-1 with TRBJ1-1; unclear D gene. This CDR3 has 18 residues. The V end lost 4 bases, the J end lost 0 bases, and 22 bases lay between the germline ends. Germline V gene lookup returns CDR1 SGHRS and CDR2 YFSETQ. CDR3 bases: TGCGCCAGCAGCCTGACCTCGGGGAGCTGGCGATTGAACACTGAAGCTTTCTTT. Translated, it gives CASSLTSGSWRLNTEAFF.

This clone turned up a few times. The rearrangement joins TRBV9 to TRBJ1-6, with 8 positions matching TRBD1. V shed 0 bases, J shed 8 bases, and the junction held 1 base outside the gene matches. CDR1 and CDR2 (germline): SGDLS, YYNGEE. This CDR3 has 14 residues. This CDR3 is CASSVETGDSPLHF. DNA of the CDR3: TGTGCCAGCAGCGTAGAGACAGGGGATTCACCCCTCCACTTT.

The chain carries TRBV15 and TRBJ2-3; possible D gene TRBD2, 7 bases. Germline loops: CDR1 LNHNV, CDR2 YYDKDF (reference sequence). Trimming stripped 5 bases from V and 0 bases from J, with 18 bases between. This CDR3 spans 17 amino acids. This CDR3 reads CATSYDSGGSSTDTQYF. The CDR3 DNA follows: TGTGCCACCAGCTACGATTCGGGGGGCTCTAGCACAGATACGCAGTATTTT.

The gene calls are TRBV5-6 and TRBJ2-3; D gene unclear. Trimming stripped 4 bases from V and 2 bases from J, with 17 bases between. The CDR3 loop spans 16 amino acids. Germline values: CDR1 SGHDT, CDR2 YYEEEE. The CDR3 reads CASSEVQALTTDTQYF. The CDR3 DNA reads TGTGCCAGCAGCGAGGTTCAGGCGTTAACCACAGATACGCAGTATTTT.

The chain carries TRBV6-5 and TRBJ2-5; D is unresolved. The germline CDR1 and CDR2 sequences are MNHEY and SVGAGI. V was shortened by 2 bases and J by 0 bases, with 7 bases between the two germline ends. The CDR3 runs 14 residues. The CDR3 protein is CASSYGANQETQYF. CDR3 DNA sequence: TGTGCCAGCAGTTACGGAGCAAACCAAGAGACCCAGTACTTC.

The V call is TRBV11-1, the J call TRBJ1-3; no definite D call. Germline CDR1 reads SGHAT; CDR2 reads FQDESV (reference sequence). This CDR3 contains 12 residues. V was cut by 5 bases and J by 3 bases, with 5 bases left in between. CDR3 nucleotides: TGTGCCAGCAGCCGAGATGGAAACACCATATATTTT. It is translated as CASSRDGNTIYF.

The V call is TRBV6-4, the J call TRBJ1-6; D is ambiguous. From germline, CDR1 is MRHNA and CDR2 SNTAGT. V lost 6 bases to trimming and J lost 0 bases, with 15 bases between them. The CDR3 totals 17 residues. CDR3 bases: TGTGCCAGCAGCCTGCTGGACGAGAGCTCCTATAATTCACCCCTCCACTTT. Protein sequence: CASSLLDESSYNSPLHF.

J is TRBJ1-5 and V is TRBV7-8; D not resolved. CDR1 and CDR2 from the germline V gene are SGHVS and FQNEAQ. The length of the CDR3 is 15 residues. V was trimmed by 5 bases and J by 2 bases, leaving 13 bases between them. Here the CDR3 DNA reads TGTGCCAGCAGCGCGGAGCGGACGGGCAATCAGCCCCAGCATTTT. It specifies CASSAERTGNQPQHF.

A remark on this clone: One end of the junction fails to match germline, which may point to a read error. CDR3 in DNA: TGTGCTAGCAGCTTAGCTACCGGGCAAAACAATGAGCAGTTCTTC. Its translation: CASSLATGQNNEQFF. This chain connects TRBV7-7 to TRBJ2-1; D remains unclear. CDR1 is SSHAT and CDR2 is FNYEAQ in the germline V gene (reference sequence). The CDR3 is 15 residues long.

The chain links TRBV19 to TRBJ2-7; the match to TRBD1 covers 7 bases. The trim removed 5 bases at V and 1 base at J, leaving 5 bases unmatched. Germline V gene lookup returns CDR1 LNHDA and CDR2 SQIVND (reference sequence). CDR3 length equals 14 residues. The CDR3 sequence is CASSQQGSSYEQYF. CDR3 sequence (DNA): TGTGCCAGTAGTCAACAGGGGTCTTCCTACGAGCAGTACTTC.

This clone was seen only a few times. V gene TRBV6-4 combines with J gene TRBJ2-2; no reliable D call. This CDR3 contains 14 residues. Trimming removed 6 bases from V and 2 bases from J, with 10 bases in between. CDR1 MRHNA and CDR2 SNTAGT come from the germline V gene. The CDR3 reads CASRIVPNTGELFF. The CDR3 DNA reads TGTGCCAGCAGGATAGTACCAAACACCGGGGAGCTGTTTTTT.

This sequence joins TRBV7-3 and TRBJ2-5; D uncertain. CDR1 is SGHTA and CDR2 is FQGTGA in the germline V gene. Deletions cut 6 bases from V and 4 bases from J, with 12 bases between. This CDR3 is built from 13 residues. In nucleotides, the CDR3 is TGTGCCAGCAGTCTTATGGGCGGAGAGACCCAGTACTTC. This gives the protein CASSLMGGETQYF.

This chain joins TRBV11-3 and TRBJ2-1; 7 bases are a match to TRBD2. This CDR3 region has 15 residues. The J segment lost 5 bases and the V segment lost 3 bases, leaving 7 bases of the junction unmatched. Germline V gene data show CDR1 as SGHNT and CDR2 as YENEEA. The CDR3 loop is CASSLVASGHNEQFF. In DNA form, the CDR3 reads TGTGCCAGCAGCTTGGTGGCTAGCGGACACAATGAGCAGTTCTTC.

The rearrangement joins TRBV2 to TRBJ1-5; D is possibly TRBD1 (5 bases). CDR3 length: 13 amino acids. Germline-derived CDR1 and CDR2 are SNHLY and FYNNEI. V was trimmed by 7 bases and J by 10 bases, leaving 17 bases between them. The CDR3 region has the DNA TGTGCCAGCAAAAGGTCCCAGGGTATACCCCAGCATTTT. Protein: CASKRSQGIPQHF.

The rearrangement joins TRBV7-2 to TRBJ1-2, with D possibly being TRBD1 (5 bases). Germline CDR1 is SGHTA and CDR2 is FQGNSA. Between the trimmed V and J ends, which lost 5 bases and 7 bases, there was a span of 23 bases. This CDR3 is built from 16 residues. The CDR3 coding sequence is TGTGCCAGCAGCCTATCCAGAGGTCAGGGAGGAGGTGGCTACACCTTC. Translation gives CASSLSRGQGGGGYTF. The complete variable domain, with remaining parts taken from reference TRBV7-2 and TRBJ1-2, reads GAGVSQSPSNKVTEKGKDVELRCDPISGHTALYWYRQSLGQGLEFLIYFQGNSAPDKSGLPSDRFSAERTGGSVSTLTIQRTQQEDSAVYLCASSLSRGQGGGGYTFGSGTRLTVV.

The gene calls are TRBV19 and TRBJ2-7, with a possible D match to TRBD1 (5 bases). Germline loops: CDR1 LNHDA, CDR2 SQIVND (reference sequence). The V and J ends lost 3 bases and 3 bases respectively, with 9 bases between them. This CDR3 spans 13 amino acids. CDR3 region: CASSIPGRYEQYF. CDR3 bases: TGTGCCAGTAGTATCCCAGGGCGCTACGAGCAGTACTTC.

This clone was picked up a small number of times. V gene TRBV7-2 combines with J gene TRBJ1-2; D call uncertain. The V gene's germline CDR1 is SGHTA and CDR2 FQGNSA. Trimming took off 5 bases at V and 0 bases at J, with 4 bases between the two ends. CDR3 length: 12 residues. The CDR3 DNA is TGTGCCAGCAGCCAATCTAACTATGGCTACACCTTC. It codes for CASSQSNYGYTF.

This clone was found a few times. V gene TRBV5-6 combines with J gene TRBJ2-7, with D perhaps matching TRBD1 (6 bases). Germline V gives CDR1 SGHDT, CDR2 YYEEEE. Trimming cost V 0 bases and J 0 bases, with 13 bases left between them. The CDR3 totals 16 residues. The CDR3 DNA sequence: TGTGCCAGCAGCTTGGGACAGGTTTCGAGCTCCTACGAGCAGTACTTC. This gives the protein CASSLGQVSSSYEQYF. The full variable domain, in which reference TRBV5-6 and TRBJ2-7 provide the parts outside the CDR3, is DAGVTQSPTHLIKTRGQQVTLRCSPKSGHDTVSWYQQALGQGPQFIFQYYEEEERQRGNFPDRFSGHQFPNYSSELNVNALLLGDSALYLCASSLGQVSSSYEQYFGPGTRLTVT.